The T cell receptor (beta chain) described here comes from a study of cytomegalovirus exposure and HLA in healthy donors. Broader study findings: Among TCR beta chains, those listed as cytomegalovirus-associated numbered about 150. Being indistinguishable, some V segments were excluded, TRBV6-2 and TRBV6-3 among them. CMV serostatus was the only immune exposure information that was available.

Donors consisted of healthy bone marrow donors. Concerning this clone: Its specificity is not known.

Primers for the PCR totalled 60 Vbeta and 13 Jbeta. Assay used: immunoSEQ multiplex PCR; TCRdb lists only in-frame clones, some missing. The sample lists tens of thousands of clones; around 77% were seen once. The CDR3 covers 12 residues. The sample taken for sequencing was PBMCs. The origin of this receptor is a male donor in good health and CMV-seropositive. The rearrangement uses TRBV21-1 and TRBJ2-5; the DNA was not compared with TRBD2, the D call given in the table. TRBV21-1 represents a pseudogene. The CDR3 region has the DNA TGTGCCAGCAGGACCTTCGGGGAGACCCAGTACTTC. This sequence encodes CASRTFGETQYF.